This TCR beta chain was captured by sequencing in a study of blood T cell repertoires in COVID-19. About the research overall: PBMCs, B-cell-depleted T cells, or T cells were the source of the cDNA or gDNA that made up the material.

The CDR3 is 17 amino acids. Trimming shortened V by 0 bases and J by 1 base, and 15 bases separated the two germline ends. Germline CDR1 reads SGHTS; CDR2 reads YDEGEE. Using immunoSEQ multiplex PCR, the repertoire was profiled, and TCRdb retains in-frame clones only, with some absent. This repertoire shows approximately 400,000 clones, approximately 89% found once; its top ten account for roughly 12%. The TCR comes from a woman aged 45-65 years with COVID-19, enrolled during active disease. The chain carries TRBV5-8 and TRBJ2-3; D may be TRBD2 (5 bases). Sequencing was carried out using peripheral blood. The CDR3 nucleotides read TGTGCCAGCAGCTTGGGTCGAGGAGGCGGAGGCACAGATACGCAGTATTTT. It codes for CASSLGRGGGGTDTQYF.